This T cell receptor beta chain was sequenced in a study of radiotherapy plus CTLA-4 blockade in lung cancer. Study summary: Objective responses emerged in under 20% of patients, and 30% to 40% attained disease control. General observations from the study: Blood TCR clones of tumor origin expanded after radiotherapy plus ipilimumab. In blood, early T cell clone dynamics reportedly predicted response best, together with interferon-beta.

Chemo-refractory metastatic non-small-cell lung cancer patients were treated with focal radiation plus CTLA-4 blockade with ipilimumab. Produced via immunoSEQ multiplex PCR; TCRdb's table is partial and in-frame only. The data show about 100,000 clones, roughly 85% seen once. Of note for this clone: Its specificity is unknown.

The CDR3 length is 14 residues. V lost 5 bases to trimming and J lost 7 bases; unmatched junction nucleotides: 5. CDR1 MDHEN and CDR2 SYDVKM come from the germline V gene. The sequences come from peripheral blood, collected from a patient treated with radiotherapy plus ipilimumab. The sequence came from a human donor with non-small cell lung cancer who had stable disease on radiotherapy plus ipilimumab. The genes are TRBV28 and TRBJ1-2; 12 bases match TRBD1. CDR3 in amino acids: CASSTGTGGFGYTF. The CDR3 DNA is TGTGCCAGCAGTACCGGGACAGGGGGCTTTGGCTACACCTTC.